This T cell receptor (beta chain) derives from a study of beta chain features in type 1 diabetes (dated by TCRdb to between 2017 and 2018). Looking at the study overall: No differences in mean age, gender distribution, total cell number or subset yield were found between patients and healthy donors. A total of some 100,000,000 sorted cells were examined across all samples, and the number of cells per subset was strongly correlated with RNA yield. In the study, TCRB repertoires of sorted circulating CD4+ T cell subsets from recently diagnosed type 1 diabetes patients were compared with those of matched healthy donors. Whereas all 30 or so donors provided naive and central memory subsets, regulatory and stem cell-like memory subsets were isolated from just 8 patients and roughly 8 healthy donors. What the authors observed across the whole study: Fewer insertions and more nucleotide deletions at VDJ recombination sites were observed in patients with type 1 diabetes, implying thymic rearrangement abnormalities. In all four CD4+ subsets, TCRB CDR3 length was moderately but significantly shorter in type 1 diabetes patients. Shorter templates might be favored by PCR, yet because patient and control samples were amplified and corrected together, any such skew would affect both groups equally. Naive, central memory and regulatory TCRB repertoires appeared to be more alike among patients than among healthy donors. Because small numbers of individuals were included in the HLA sub-analyses, any influence of HLA type on TCRB rearrangement was left unresolved. Because cDNA was sequenced instead of genomic DNA, activated cells with high expression could be over-represented, although the groups did not differ in activation or CD3 levels.

A single peripheral blood draw of approximately 100 mL on average was collected from each donor into heparinised tubes. A BD FACSAria II was used to sort naive, central memory, regulatory and stem cell-like memory CD4+ T cells with a panel that included CD45RO, CCR7, CD25, CD127, CD95 and CD27. All sorted populations exceeded 95% purity. Right away, PBMCs were isolated by Lymphoprep density gradient centrifugation and were stained directly, with no culture step. So that batch effects would be minimized, each experiment stained and sorted samples in pairs, pairing one healthy donor with one patient. Germline trimming amounts to 2 bases on V and 12 bases on J, with 7 as the count of junction bases outside the gene matches. CDR1 and CDR2 are drawn from the germline V gene: SNHLY, FYNNEI. The CDR3 starts with the cysteine, ends with the phenylalanine, and has 13 residues. The CDR3 DNA has 39 bases and is translated from base 1.

This clone was found a few times. This clone's antigen is unknown. It has no much larger one-base neighbor in the sample; base qualities were not kept. The High Capacity cDNA Reverse Transcription Kit was used to reverse transcribe all of the isolated RNA, meaning that expressed TCRB transcripts were what got sequenced. Deep immunoSEQ sequencing was performed on naive, central memory and regulatory T cell samples, with an average of about 3.6 million total reads per sample. After sorted cells were lysed in RLT buffer, RNA was extracted with DNase-treated RNeasy Micro or Mini kits, with the choice depending on cell number. To prevent cross-contamination, every cell subset was processed on its own, while patient and healthy donor samples were processed together. Using the immunoSEQ multiplex PCR, TCRB sequences were amplified from cDNA into 87-bp fragments spanning the CDR3 region. Amplicons were sequenced on the Illumina HiSeq platform. In the authors' own workflow: Synthetic template baselines were used to correct PCR bias computationally, reads within Hamming distance 2 were collapsed together, and singletons that could not be merged were discarded. Reads were aligned to IMGT to assign V, D and J genes, CDR3 length, and insertions or deletions at six rearrangement sites. Clonotype counts were normalized to sorted cell number within each subset before computing true diversity and Gini coefficients with the tcR R package. The overlap coefficient, calculated on TCRB nucleotide sequences, was used to quantify repertoire sharing. As a proxy for the pre-selection repertoire, out-of-frame TCRB sequences from naive cells were analyzed. TCRdb took this table from immuneACCESS and kept in-frame rearrangements with V and J called. Such tables lack part of the clones; where checked against another copy, unresolved V genes explain under half of the gap, and the rest is unexplained. The V and J calls and clone size are taken from that table; D and trimming were inferred from the DNA. A total of fewer than 550,000 clones appear in this sample, around 10% of them only once. Approximately 0.045% of the sample is in the top ten clones.

The specimen was naive CD4+ T cells from blood. Interpreted using the paper, the cell subset or site label stands for: true naive CD4+ T cells. The V and J segments used are TRBV2 and TRBJ2-4, with 7 junctional bases fitting TRBD1. The clonotype was recovered from a woman between 18 and 29 years old in good health. The CDR3 is CASSESWDSHQYF. DNA sequence: TGTGCCAGCAGTGAATCTTGGGACAGTCATCAGTACTTC.